A single sample gave rise to the 9 T cell receptor beta chains below, sequenced in a study of identical twins. MiXCR was run by TCRdb on the 5' RACE reads, yielding one entry per CDR3 protein. The sample has around 290,000 distinct CDR3 sequences; 7.5% to 9.5% are singletons. These data also formed part of another study, on yellow fever vaccine responses in identical twins.

Source material: CD8+ T cells sorted from blood. These receptors came from a woman aged 18-29 years in good health.

V and J are TRBV25-1 and TRBJ2-7, with D tentatively TRBD1 (5 bases). The germline V gene has CDR1 MGHDK and CDR2 SYGVNS. The CDR3 is 14 residues long. V gave up 2 bases and J gave up 0 bases, with 8 bases separating them. The CDR3 DNA follows: TGTGCCAGCAGTGAACCGGACACCTCCTACGAGCAGTACTTC. Protein product: CASSEPDTSYEQYF.

This clonotype was observed many times. V and J are TRBV27 and TRBJ2-1, with D possibly TRBD2 on 5 matching bases. Germline V gene data show CDR1 as MNHEY and CDR2 as SMNVEV (reference sequence). Trimming cost V 2 bases and J 8 bases, with 13 bases left between them. CDR3 size: 14 residues. The CDR3 DNA follows: TGTGCCAGCAGTTTAATGTCGAGCGGACATGAGCAGTTCTTC. This gives the protein CASSLMSSGHEQFF.

This clonotype appeared many times. The genes are TRBV4-3 and TRBJ2-3, with D possibly called TRBD1 or TRBD2 (5 bases each). V gave up 1 base and J gave up 2 bases, with 7 bases separating them. The CDR3 runs 14 residues. The V gene's germline CDR1 is LGHNA and CDR2 YSLEER. The DNA for the CDR3 is TGCGCCAGCAGCCAAGGAGGGGACACAGATACGCAGTATTTT. Translating gives CASSQGGDTDTQYF.

In regard to this clonotype: This sequence may be a read error, since a much larger clone differs from it by one base. The CDR3 nucleotides are TGCAGTGCTCAGGGGTACAGCGAATACGAGCAGTACTTC. Protein: CSAQGYSEYEQYF. This chain uses TRBV20-1 with TRBJ2-7; perhaps TRBD1 as D (6 bases). This CDR3 contains 13 residues. V lost 5 bases and J 4 bases, leaving 15 bases between the germline ends. Per the germline V gene, CDR1 is DFQATT and CDR2 is SNEGSKA (reference sequence).

This clonotype was observed a handful of times. The V and J genes are TRBV5-1 and TRBJ2-2; 12 nucleotides line up with TRBD1. The CDR3 consists of 16 residues. The germline CDR1 and CDR2 sequences are SGHRS and YFSETQ. V gave up 4 bases and J gave up 5 bases; unmatched junction bases: 6. The CDR3 coding sequence is TGCGCCAGCAGCCCCCCGGGACAGGGGGCAACCGGGGAGCTGTTTTTT. Encoded protein: CASSPPGQGATGELFF.

This clonotype was picked up many times. The rearrangement links TRBV20-1 to TRBJ2-7; the match to TRBD1 covers 8 bases. The V gene end was trimmed by 1 base and the J gene end by 3 bases; junction bases not matched to a gene: 5. Germline CDR1 reads DFQATT; CDR2 reads SNEGSKA (reference sequence). This CDR3 comprises 14 residues. The DNA of the CDR3 is TGCAGTGCTAGAGTTCAGGGGGCATTCTACGAGCAGTACTTC. It translates to CSARVQGAFYEQYF.

This clonotype occurred many times. The genes are TRBV20-1 and TRBJ2-3, with 10 nucleotides matching TRBD1. Germline loops: CDR1 DFQATT, CDR2 SNEGSKA (reference sequence). J gave up 4 bases and V 3 bases, and 7 bases lay outside the gene matches. This CDR3 spans 15 amino acids. The CDR3 is CSASDGQGDADTQYF. The CDR3 region has the DNA TGCAGTGCTAGTGATGGACAGGGGGACGCAGATACGCAGTATTTT.

The gene calls are TRBV30 and TRBJ2-5, with 13 bases lining up with TRBD2. This CDR3 is 15 amino acids long. With V trimmed by 8 bases and J by 5 bases, 11 bases remained unmatched. Germline V CDR1 and CDR2: GTSNPN, SVGIG (reference sequence). The CDR3 sequence: CARRGTSGNRETQYF. The CDR3 bases are TGTGCCCGCCGAGGGACTAGCGGGAATCGGGAGACCCAGTACTTC.

This clonotype was counted many times. This sequence joins TRBV29-1 and TRBJ2-3; a possible D gene is TRBD1 (5 bases). Deletions cut 0 bases from V and 0 bases from J, with 16 bases between. CDR1 SQVTM and CDR2 ANQGSEA come from the germline V gene. There are 17 residues in the CDR3. CDR3 region: CSVEDLGQRLSTDTQYF. In DNA form, the CDR3 reads TGCAGCGTTGAAGATTTGGGGCAGCGCCTTAGCACAGATACGCAGTATTTT.